This TCR beta chain was sequenced during a study of shared clonotypes between healthy human individuals. Notes on the study in general: Among the subsets, naive ones generally showed larger estimated richness than memory ones.

The input for sorted-subset replicate PCRs was approximately 200 ng DNA, tens of thousands of T cell genomes. Measured with immunoSEQ multiplex PCR; TCRdb has only the in-frame clones, and not every one. Of about 2.2 million clones in the sample, around 93% were seen once. With regard to this clone: No antigen is known for it. The same CDR3 arises from other DNA sequences in this sample as well.

CD8 cells classed as naive were CD45RO-negative and positively selected for CCR7, excluding terminally differentiated effector memory CD45RA+ cells. This CDR3 has 12 amino acids. The J segment lost 5 bases and the V segment lost 3 bases, leaving 0 bases of the junction unmatched. CDR1 is SQVTM, CDR2 ANQGSEA, per germline. The sample was naive CD8+ T cells from PBMCs. The rearrangement uses TRBV29-1 and TRBJ1-1; 10 bases map to TRBD1. The sequence derives from a man aged 18 to 29 in good health. Some clones in this sample may be carry-over from other donors' samples. The CDR3 protein is CSVEGQGTEAFF. The CDR3 DNA reads as TGCAGCGTTGAGGGACAGGGGACTGAAGCTTTCTTT. The full variable domain, rest sourced from reference TRBV29-1 and TRBJ1-1, is SAVISQKPSRDICQRGTSLTIQCQVDSQVTMMFWYRQQPGQSLTLIATANQGSEATYESGFVIDKFPISRPNLTFSTLTVSNMSPEDSSIYLCSVEGQGTEAFFGQGTRLTVV.